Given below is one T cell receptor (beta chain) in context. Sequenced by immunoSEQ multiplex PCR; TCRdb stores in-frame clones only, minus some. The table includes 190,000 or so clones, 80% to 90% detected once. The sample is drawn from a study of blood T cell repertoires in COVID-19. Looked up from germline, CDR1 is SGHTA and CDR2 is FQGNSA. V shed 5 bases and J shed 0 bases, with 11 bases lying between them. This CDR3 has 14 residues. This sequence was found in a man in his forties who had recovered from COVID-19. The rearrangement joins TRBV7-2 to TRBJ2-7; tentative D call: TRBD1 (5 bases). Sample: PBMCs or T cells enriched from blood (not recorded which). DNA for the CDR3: TGTGCCAGCAGCCAGGACACAGCCTCCTACGAGCAGTACTTC. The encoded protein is CASSQDTASYEQYF.